The 9 T cell receptor beta chains in this list originate from one sample, sequenced in a study of blood T cell repertoires in COVID-19. Repertoires were generated with immunoSEQ multiplex PCR, while TCRdb's copy carries only in-frame clones and drops some. Here the sample spans some 69,000 clones, around 77% being singletons. The sequenced sample consisted of peripheral blood. These receptors were obtained from a man between 60 and 75 years old with acute or convalescent COVID-19.

This sequence joins TRBV7-2 and TRBJ2-7, with 7 bases lining up with TRBD1. V shed 5 bases, J shed 3 bases, and the junction held 10 bases outside the gene matches. The germline gives CDR1 SGHTA, CDR2 FQGNSA. This CDR3 spans 15 amino acids. CDR3 amino acids: CASSTTGTEYYEQYF. In DNA, the CDR3 is TGTGCCAGCAGCACGACAGGGACGGAGTACTACGAGCAGTACTTC. The full variable domain, with the rest looked up from reference TRBV7-2 and TRBJ2-7, is GAGVSQSPSNKVTEKGKDVELRCDPISGHTALYWYRQSLGQGLEFLIYFQGNSAPDKSGLPSDRFSAERTGGSVSTLTIQRTQQEDSAVYLCASSTTGTEYYEQYFGPGTRLTVT.

The rearrangement uses TRBV19 and TRBJ1-3; D is possibly TRBD1 (5 bases). V lost 7 bases, J lost 4 bases, and 14 bases lay in between. CDR1 is LNHDA, CDR2 SQIVND, per germline (reference sequence). This CDR3 comprises 14 residues. The CDR3 loop is CASTSGTTGNTIYF. For the CDR3, the DNA is TGTGCCAGTACCTCCGGGACTACGGGAAACACCATATATTTT.

This chain uses TRBV6-5 with TRBJ1-2; D might be TRBD1 (5 bases). The V gene lost 2 bases and the J gene lost 6 bases, with 16 bases spanning the gap. CDR3 length: 15 amino acids. CDR1 is MNHEY and CDR2 is SVGAGI in the germline V gene. The CDR3 sequence: CASSYRSPQGNGYTF. The CDR3 DNA follows: TGTGCCAGCAGTTACCGATCCCCGCAGGGAAATGGCTACACCTTC.

V usage is TRBV7-2 and J usage is TRBJ1-2, with 9 bases matching TRBD1. The CDR3 contains 15 residues. The germline V gene has CDR1 SGHTA and CDR2 FQGNSA. The V segment lost 5 bases and the J segment 4 bases; nucleotides outside the gene matches: 8. Here the CDR3 reads CASSPQGARIYGYTF. The CDR3 bases are TGTGCCAGCAGCCCACAGGGGGCGCGGATCTATGGCTACACCTTC.

This sequence joins TRBV11-2 and TRBJ2-1, with TRBD2 identical over 9 bases. Germline assignment: CDR1 SGHAT and CDR2 FQNNGV. Losses at the gene ends were 2 bases for V and 5 bases for J; bases not matched to a gene: 7. The CDR3 runs 16 residues. CDR3 loop: CASSLSLGGGDNEQFF. For the CDR3, the DNA is TGTGCCAGCAGCTTATCCCTCGGCGGGGGGGACAATGAGCAGTTCTTC.

DNA of the CDR3: TGTGCCTCCGGGACTAGCGGTCCAGATACGCAGTATTTT. Protein product: CASGTSGPDTQYF. The J gene is TRBJ2-3, the V gene TRBV7-2; 11 nucleotides align to TRBD2. The ends lost 11 bases at V and 4 bases at J; junction bases unmatched: 5. CDR1 is SGHTA, CDR2 FQGNSA, per germline. The CDR3 is made up of 13 amino acids.

This clone was detected only a few times. The chain combines TRBV7-8 with TRBJ2-2; 10 positions agree with TRBD1. The ends lost 3 bases at V and 4 bases at J; junction bases unmatched: 11. From germline, CDR1 is SGHVS and CDR2 FQNEAQ. The CDR3 has 18 amino acids. CDR3: CASSFPSGTGVSTGELFF. The CDR3 region has the DNA TGTGCCAGCAGCTTCCCCTCCGGGACAGGGGTTAGCACCGGGGAGCTGTTTTTT. Filled out from reference TRBV7-8 and TRBJ2-2, the complete variable domain reads GAGVSQSPRYKVAKRGQDVALRCDPISGHVSLFWYQQALGQGPEFLTYFQNEAQLDKSGLPSDRFFAERPEGSVSTLKIQRTQQEDSAVYLCASSFPSGTGVSTGELFFGEGSRLTVL.

This clone was picked up one time. This chain uses TRBV7-8 with TRBJ2-7, with 7 bases that match TRBD1. Looked up from germline, CDR1 is SGHVS and CDR2 is FQNEAQ. V trimming: 3 bases; J trimming: 5 bases; junction bases outside the gene matches: 16. CDR3 length: 17 residues. CDR3 DNA: TGTGCCAGCAGCTTTCCCTCAACAGGGGTAGGTCAAAACGAGCAGTACTTC. Its protein product is CASSFPSTGVGQNEQYF.

This rearrangement joins TRBV6-5 to TRBJ2-7; tentative D call: TRBD2 (6 bases). Per germline, CDR1 MNHEY and CDR2 SVGAGI. V gave up 7 bases and J gave up 4 bases, with 8 bases separating them. The CDR3 is 11 amino acids. In nucleotides, the CDR3 is TGTGCCAGCACGGGGGATTACGAGCAGTACTTC. It translates to CASTGDYEQYF.